This T cell receptor (beta chain) stems from a study of T cell responses to AZD1222 COVID-19 vaccine. Study observations and caveats: Just five to seven people given AZD1222 tested seropositive at baseline. Unmutated variant regions are reportedly the target of nearly half of TCRs that are spike-specific.

CDR3 size: 13 residues. V lost 8 bases, J lost 3 bases, and 7 bases stayed unmatched. The germline CDR1 and CDR2 sequences are KGHSH and LQKENI. Data came from immunoSEQ multiplex PCR; TCRdb stores just in-frame clones and leaves some out. The repertoire holds 80,000 to 90,000 clones, about 90% seen once, with approximately 5.2% in the top ten. In the case of this clone: Its antigen is not known.

The rearrangement joins TRBV18 to TRBJ2-7, with 7 bases that match TRBD1. This receptor was taken from an adult in good health. This specimen was peripheral blood, taken on day 0 of MenACWY control vaccination. The CDR3 loop reads CASRTGTDYEQYF. The CDR3 coding sequence is TGTGCCAGCCGTACCGGGACAGACTACGAGCAGTACTTC.